This T cell receptor (beta chain) was found in a study of blood T cell repertoires in COVID-19. At the level of the study: The analysed material was cDNA or gDNA that came from T cells, B-cell-depleted T cells, or PBMCs.

TCRdb keeps only in-frame clones here, not all; method: immunoSEQ multiplex PCR. The repertoire consists of about 33,000 clones, with 70% to 90% occurring once and the leading ten covering around 6.9%. This clone was recorded once. This sequence was found in a human donor in a cohort sampled during active COVID-19. Sequencing was done on a sample of peripheral blood.

CDR3 nucleotide sequence: TGCGCCAGCAGCTTGGTCCCGCAGTACGAGCAGTACTTC. Residues: CASSLVPQYEQYF. V gene TRBV5-1 combines with J gene TRBJ2-7; D uncertain. The CDR3 is 13 amino acids. Trimming shortened V by 0 bases and J by 4 bases, and 8 bases separated the two germline ends. Germline assignment: CDR1 SGHRS and CDR2 YFSETQ.